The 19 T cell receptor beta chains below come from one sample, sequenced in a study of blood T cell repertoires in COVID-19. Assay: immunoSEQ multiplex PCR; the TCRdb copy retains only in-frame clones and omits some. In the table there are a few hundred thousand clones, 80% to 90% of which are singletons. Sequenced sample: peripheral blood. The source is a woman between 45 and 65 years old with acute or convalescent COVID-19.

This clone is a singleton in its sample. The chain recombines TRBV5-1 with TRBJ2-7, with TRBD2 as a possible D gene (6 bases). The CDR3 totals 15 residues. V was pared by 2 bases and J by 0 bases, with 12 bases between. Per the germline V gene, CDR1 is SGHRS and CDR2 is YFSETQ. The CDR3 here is CASSLGGRDSYEQYF. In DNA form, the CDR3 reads TGCGCCAGCAGCTTAGGAGGGCGTGACTCCTACGAGCAGTACTTC.

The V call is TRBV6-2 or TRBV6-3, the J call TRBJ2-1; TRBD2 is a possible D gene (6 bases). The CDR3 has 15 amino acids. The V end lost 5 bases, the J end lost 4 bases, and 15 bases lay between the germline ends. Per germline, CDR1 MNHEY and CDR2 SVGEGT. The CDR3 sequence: CASSTEGLGYNEQFF. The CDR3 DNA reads TGTGCCAGCAGTACGGAGGGCCTGGGATACAATGAGCAGTTCTTC.

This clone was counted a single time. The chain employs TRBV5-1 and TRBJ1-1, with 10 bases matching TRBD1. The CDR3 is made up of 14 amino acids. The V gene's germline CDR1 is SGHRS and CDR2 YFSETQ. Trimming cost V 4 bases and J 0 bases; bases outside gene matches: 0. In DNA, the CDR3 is TGCGCCAGCAGCGGGACAGGGGTGAACACTGAAGCTTTCTTT. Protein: CASSGTGVNTEAFF.

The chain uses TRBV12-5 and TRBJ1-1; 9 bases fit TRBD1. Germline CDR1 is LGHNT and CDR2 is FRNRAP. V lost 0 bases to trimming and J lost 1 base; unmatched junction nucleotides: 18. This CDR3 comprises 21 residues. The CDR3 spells CASGLVLGDRETFKPNTEAFF. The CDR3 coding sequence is TGTGCTAGTGGTTTGGTACTGGGGGACAGGGAGACCTTCAAACCGAACACTGAAGCTTTCTTT.

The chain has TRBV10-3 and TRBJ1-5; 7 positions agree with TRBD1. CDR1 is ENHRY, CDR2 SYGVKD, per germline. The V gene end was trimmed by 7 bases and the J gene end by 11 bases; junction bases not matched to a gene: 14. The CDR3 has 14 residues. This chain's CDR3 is CAIKGGQASGAQHF. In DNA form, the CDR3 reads TGTGCCATCAAGGGCGGACAGGCCTCCGGGGCCCAGCATTTT.

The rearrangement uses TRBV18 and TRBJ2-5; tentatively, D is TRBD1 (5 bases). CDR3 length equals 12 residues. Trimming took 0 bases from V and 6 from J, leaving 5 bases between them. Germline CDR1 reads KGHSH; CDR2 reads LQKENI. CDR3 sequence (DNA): TGTGCCAGCTCACCACCGGGGCAGACCCAGTACTTC. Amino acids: CASSPPGQTQYF.

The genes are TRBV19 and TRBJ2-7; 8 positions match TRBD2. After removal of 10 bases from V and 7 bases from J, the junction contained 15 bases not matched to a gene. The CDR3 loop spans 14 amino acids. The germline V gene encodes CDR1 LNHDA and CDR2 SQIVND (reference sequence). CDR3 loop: CATSGGSLLGEQYF. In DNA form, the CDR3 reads TGTGCCACCTCGGGAGGGTCCCTACTGGGGGAGCAGTACTTC.

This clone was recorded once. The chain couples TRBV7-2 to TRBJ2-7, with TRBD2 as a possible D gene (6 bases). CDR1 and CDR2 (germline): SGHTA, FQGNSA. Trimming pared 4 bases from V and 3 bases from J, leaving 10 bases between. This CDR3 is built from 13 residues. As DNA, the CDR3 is TGTGCCAGCAGCTCGGGACTTCTCTACGAGCAGTACTTC. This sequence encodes CASSSGLLYEQYF.

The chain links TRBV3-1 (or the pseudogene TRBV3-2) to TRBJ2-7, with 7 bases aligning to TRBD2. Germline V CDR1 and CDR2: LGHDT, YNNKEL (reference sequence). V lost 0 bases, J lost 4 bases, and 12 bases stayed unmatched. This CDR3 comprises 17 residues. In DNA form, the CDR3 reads TGTGCCAGCAGCCAAGACCCAGCAGGTAGTAGCGGGTACGAGCAGTACTTC. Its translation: CASSQDPAGSSGYEQYF.

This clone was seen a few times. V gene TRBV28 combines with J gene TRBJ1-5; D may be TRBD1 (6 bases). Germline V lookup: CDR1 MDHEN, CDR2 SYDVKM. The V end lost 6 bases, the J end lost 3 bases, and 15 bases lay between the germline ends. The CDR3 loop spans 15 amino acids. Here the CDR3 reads CASSSGQLLNQPQHF. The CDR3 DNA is TGTGCCAGCAGCTCGGGACAACTTCTCAATCAGCCCCAGCATTTT.

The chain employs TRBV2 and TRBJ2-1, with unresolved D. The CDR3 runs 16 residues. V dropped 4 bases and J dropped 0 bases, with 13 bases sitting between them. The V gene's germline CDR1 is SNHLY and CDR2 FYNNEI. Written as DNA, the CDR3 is TGTGCCAGCAGTGGCGGCTATGCAAGCTCCTACAATGAGCAGTTCTTC. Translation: CASSGGYASSYNEQFF.

This CDR3 is CASSQEGMGTSGRSNTQYF. CDR3 in DNA: TGCGCCAGCAGCCAAGAAGGCATGGGGACTAGCGGGAGGTCGAATACGCAGTATTTT. The rearrangement links TRBV4-1 to TRBJ2-3; 15 bases align to TRBD2. Looked up from germline, CDR1 is MGHRA and CDR2 is YSYEKL. J was trimmed by 7 bases and V by 0 bases; bases with no gene match: 11. The CDR3 totals 19 residues.

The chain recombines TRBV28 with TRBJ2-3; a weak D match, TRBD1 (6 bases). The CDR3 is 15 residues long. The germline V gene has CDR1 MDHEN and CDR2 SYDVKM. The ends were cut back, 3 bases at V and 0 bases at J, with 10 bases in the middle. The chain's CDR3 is CASSFGQLSTDTQYF. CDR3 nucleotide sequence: TGTGCCAGCAGTTTTGGACAGCTCAGCACAGATACGCAGTATTTT.

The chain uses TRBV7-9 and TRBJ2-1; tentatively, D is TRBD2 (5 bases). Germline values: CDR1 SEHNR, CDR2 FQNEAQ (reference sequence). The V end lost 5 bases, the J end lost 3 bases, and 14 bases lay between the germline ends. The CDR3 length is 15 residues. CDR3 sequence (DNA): TGTGCCAGCAGCCCCCTCGGTAGCGTCTACAATGAGCAGTTCTTC. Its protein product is CASSPLGSVYNEQFF.

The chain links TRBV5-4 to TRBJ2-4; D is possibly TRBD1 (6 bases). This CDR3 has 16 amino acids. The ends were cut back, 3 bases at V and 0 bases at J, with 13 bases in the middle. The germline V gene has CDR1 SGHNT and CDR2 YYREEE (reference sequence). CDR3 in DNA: TGTGCCAGCAGCTCGGGACATATTTTAGCCAAAAACATTCAGTACTTC. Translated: CASSSGHILAKNIQYF.

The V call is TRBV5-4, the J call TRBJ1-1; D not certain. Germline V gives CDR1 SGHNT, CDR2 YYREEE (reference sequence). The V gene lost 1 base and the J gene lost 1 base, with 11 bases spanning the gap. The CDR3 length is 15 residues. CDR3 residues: CASSLYFGKNTEAFF. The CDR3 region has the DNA TGTGCCAGCAGCTTGTATTTCGGGAAGAACACTGAAGCTTTCTTT. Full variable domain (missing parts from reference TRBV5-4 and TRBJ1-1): ETGVTQSPTHLIKTRGQQVTLRCSSQSGHNTVSWYQQALGQGPQFIFQYYREEENGRGNFPPRFSGLQFPNYSSELNVNALELDDSALYLCASSLYFGKNTEAFFGQGTRLTVV.

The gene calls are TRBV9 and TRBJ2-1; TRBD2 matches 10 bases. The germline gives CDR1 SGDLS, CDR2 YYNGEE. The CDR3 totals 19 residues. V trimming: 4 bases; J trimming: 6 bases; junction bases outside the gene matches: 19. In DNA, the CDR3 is TGTGCCAGCAGCCCCCGAGCGGGGGGGAGCGGGAGTTCTGGCAATGAGCAGTTCTTC. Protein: CASSPRAGGSGSSGNEQFF.

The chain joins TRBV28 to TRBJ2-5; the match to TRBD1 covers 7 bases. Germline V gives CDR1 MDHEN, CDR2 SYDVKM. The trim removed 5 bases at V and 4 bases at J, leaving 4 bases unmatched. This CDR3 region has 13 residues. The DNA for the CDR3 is TGTGCCAGCAGTCCCCCAGGGGGAGAGACCCAGTACTTC. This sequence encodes CASSPPGGETQYF.

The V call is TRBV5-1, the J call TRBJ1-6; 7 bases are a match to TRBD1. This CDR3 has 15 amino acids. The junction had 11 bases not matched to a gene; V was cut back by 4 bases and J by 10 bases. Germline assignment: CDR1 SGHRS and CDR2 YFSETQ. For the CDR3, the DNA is TGCGCCAGCAGCAGGGAGCGACAAGGGGGCTCACCCCTCCACTTT. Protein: CASSRERQGGSPLHF.